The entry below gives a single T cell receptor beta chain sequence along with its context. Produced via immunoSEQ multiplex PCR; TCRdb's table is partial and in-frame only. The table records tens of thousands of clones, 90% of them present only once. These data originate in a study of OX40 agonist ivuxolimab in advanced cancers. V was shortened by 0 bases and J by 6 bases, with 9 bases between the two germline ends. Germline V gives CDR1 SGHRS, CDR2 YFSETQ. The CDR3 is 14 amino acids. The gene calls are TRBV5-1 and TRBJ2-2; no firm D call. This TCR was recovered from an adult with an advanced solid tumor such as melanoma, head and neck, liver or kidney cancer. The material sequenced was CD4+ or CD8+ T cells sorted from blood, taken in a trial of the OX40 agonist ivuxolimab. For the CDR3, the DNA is TGCGCCAGCAGCTTGGGCTTTGCACCCGGGGAGCTGTTTTTT. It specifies CASSLGFAPGELFF.